Listed below are T cell receptor beta chains from one sample, sequenced in a study of blood T cell repertoires in COVID-19. Assay: immunoSEQ multiplex PCR; the TCRdb copy retains only in-frame clones and omits some. There are around 140,000 clones in the sample; 85% to 90% occur only once, and roughly 12% lies in the top ten. The material sequenced was peripheral blood. All receptors come from a man younger than 35 with COVID-19, enrolled during active disease. CDR3s leave out the opening cysteine and the closing phenylalanine or tryptophan.

V: TRBV14; CDR3: ASSPSDGGEQF
V: TRBV10-1; CDR3: ASRRGPHGMNTEAF
V: TRBV19; CDR3: ASSLQGAPGNTIY
V: TRBV7-2; CDR3: ASSLGRGPAYPNEKLF
V: TRBV12-3/TRBV12-4; CDR3: ASSLRRQETQY
V: TRBV5-4; CDR3: ASSLPTGTSAREQY
V: TRBV6-2/TRBV6-3; CDR3: ASSYGLILYEQY
V: TRBV28; CDR3: ASSSPGQGNYGYT
V: TRBV7-2; CDR3: ASSLEGTSGRINEQF
V: TRBV5-1; CDR3: ASSYRGESSPLH
V: TRBV12-5; CDR3: ASGSGQVLTDTQY
V: TRBV6-5; CDR3: ASSSSYSNQPQH
V: TRBV3-1/TRBV3-2; CDR3: ASSQVFTGGQGLGYT
V: TRBV2; CDR3: ASSAPRGLAGHSNQPQH
V: TRBV28; CDR3: ASSGQGPIQETQY
V: TRBV4-3; CDR3: ASSQGRQEETQY
V: TRBV5-4; CDR3: ASSWGRSYNEQF
V: TRBV30; CDR3: AWSRRGTGAVEQY
V: TRBV28; CDR3: ASSLRRQNTEAF
V: TRBV30; CDR3: AWSPGSRNTIY
V: TRBV11-2; CDR3: ASSPSGGTTRDEQF
V: TRBV7-9; CDR3: ASSSPSSTELAKNIQY
V: TRBV2; CDR3: ASSTLVGSNQETQY
V: TRBV4-1; CDR3: ASSQGGAGYSSNQPQH
V: TRBV6-6; CDR3: ASSPRDSGNTEAF
V: TRBV28; CDR3: ASSPTEKISGANVLT
V: TRBV7-8; CDR3: ASSLELAGSTDTQY
V: TRBV5-6; CDR3: ASSWVEQDAGYT
V: TRBV9; CDR3: ASSVGQGAHNEQF
V: TRBV21-1; CDR3: AVTYEQY
V: TRBV5-1; CDR3: ASSRRTGGGEQY
V: TRBV2; CDR3: ASSGELRQF
V: TRBV28; CDR3: ASSPPAYRSTEAF
V: TRBV7-9; CDR3: ASSLVFGGRAYEQY
V: TRBV7-2; CDR3: ASSLGASYSNQPQH
V: TRBV24-1; CDR3: ATSDLRLDRGNNEQF
V: TRBV9; CDR3: ASSVSGSGADTQY
V: TRBV29-1; CDR3: SVGLSNTGELF
V: TRBV24-1; CDR3: ATSDRQGQGYGEQF
V: TRBV12-3/TRBV12-4; CDR3: ASSVQGNQPQH
V: TRBV19; CDR3: ASSAQNSGNTIY
V: TRBV10-3; CDR3: AISDGGETQY
V: TRBV18; CDR3: ASTRAGSSYEQY